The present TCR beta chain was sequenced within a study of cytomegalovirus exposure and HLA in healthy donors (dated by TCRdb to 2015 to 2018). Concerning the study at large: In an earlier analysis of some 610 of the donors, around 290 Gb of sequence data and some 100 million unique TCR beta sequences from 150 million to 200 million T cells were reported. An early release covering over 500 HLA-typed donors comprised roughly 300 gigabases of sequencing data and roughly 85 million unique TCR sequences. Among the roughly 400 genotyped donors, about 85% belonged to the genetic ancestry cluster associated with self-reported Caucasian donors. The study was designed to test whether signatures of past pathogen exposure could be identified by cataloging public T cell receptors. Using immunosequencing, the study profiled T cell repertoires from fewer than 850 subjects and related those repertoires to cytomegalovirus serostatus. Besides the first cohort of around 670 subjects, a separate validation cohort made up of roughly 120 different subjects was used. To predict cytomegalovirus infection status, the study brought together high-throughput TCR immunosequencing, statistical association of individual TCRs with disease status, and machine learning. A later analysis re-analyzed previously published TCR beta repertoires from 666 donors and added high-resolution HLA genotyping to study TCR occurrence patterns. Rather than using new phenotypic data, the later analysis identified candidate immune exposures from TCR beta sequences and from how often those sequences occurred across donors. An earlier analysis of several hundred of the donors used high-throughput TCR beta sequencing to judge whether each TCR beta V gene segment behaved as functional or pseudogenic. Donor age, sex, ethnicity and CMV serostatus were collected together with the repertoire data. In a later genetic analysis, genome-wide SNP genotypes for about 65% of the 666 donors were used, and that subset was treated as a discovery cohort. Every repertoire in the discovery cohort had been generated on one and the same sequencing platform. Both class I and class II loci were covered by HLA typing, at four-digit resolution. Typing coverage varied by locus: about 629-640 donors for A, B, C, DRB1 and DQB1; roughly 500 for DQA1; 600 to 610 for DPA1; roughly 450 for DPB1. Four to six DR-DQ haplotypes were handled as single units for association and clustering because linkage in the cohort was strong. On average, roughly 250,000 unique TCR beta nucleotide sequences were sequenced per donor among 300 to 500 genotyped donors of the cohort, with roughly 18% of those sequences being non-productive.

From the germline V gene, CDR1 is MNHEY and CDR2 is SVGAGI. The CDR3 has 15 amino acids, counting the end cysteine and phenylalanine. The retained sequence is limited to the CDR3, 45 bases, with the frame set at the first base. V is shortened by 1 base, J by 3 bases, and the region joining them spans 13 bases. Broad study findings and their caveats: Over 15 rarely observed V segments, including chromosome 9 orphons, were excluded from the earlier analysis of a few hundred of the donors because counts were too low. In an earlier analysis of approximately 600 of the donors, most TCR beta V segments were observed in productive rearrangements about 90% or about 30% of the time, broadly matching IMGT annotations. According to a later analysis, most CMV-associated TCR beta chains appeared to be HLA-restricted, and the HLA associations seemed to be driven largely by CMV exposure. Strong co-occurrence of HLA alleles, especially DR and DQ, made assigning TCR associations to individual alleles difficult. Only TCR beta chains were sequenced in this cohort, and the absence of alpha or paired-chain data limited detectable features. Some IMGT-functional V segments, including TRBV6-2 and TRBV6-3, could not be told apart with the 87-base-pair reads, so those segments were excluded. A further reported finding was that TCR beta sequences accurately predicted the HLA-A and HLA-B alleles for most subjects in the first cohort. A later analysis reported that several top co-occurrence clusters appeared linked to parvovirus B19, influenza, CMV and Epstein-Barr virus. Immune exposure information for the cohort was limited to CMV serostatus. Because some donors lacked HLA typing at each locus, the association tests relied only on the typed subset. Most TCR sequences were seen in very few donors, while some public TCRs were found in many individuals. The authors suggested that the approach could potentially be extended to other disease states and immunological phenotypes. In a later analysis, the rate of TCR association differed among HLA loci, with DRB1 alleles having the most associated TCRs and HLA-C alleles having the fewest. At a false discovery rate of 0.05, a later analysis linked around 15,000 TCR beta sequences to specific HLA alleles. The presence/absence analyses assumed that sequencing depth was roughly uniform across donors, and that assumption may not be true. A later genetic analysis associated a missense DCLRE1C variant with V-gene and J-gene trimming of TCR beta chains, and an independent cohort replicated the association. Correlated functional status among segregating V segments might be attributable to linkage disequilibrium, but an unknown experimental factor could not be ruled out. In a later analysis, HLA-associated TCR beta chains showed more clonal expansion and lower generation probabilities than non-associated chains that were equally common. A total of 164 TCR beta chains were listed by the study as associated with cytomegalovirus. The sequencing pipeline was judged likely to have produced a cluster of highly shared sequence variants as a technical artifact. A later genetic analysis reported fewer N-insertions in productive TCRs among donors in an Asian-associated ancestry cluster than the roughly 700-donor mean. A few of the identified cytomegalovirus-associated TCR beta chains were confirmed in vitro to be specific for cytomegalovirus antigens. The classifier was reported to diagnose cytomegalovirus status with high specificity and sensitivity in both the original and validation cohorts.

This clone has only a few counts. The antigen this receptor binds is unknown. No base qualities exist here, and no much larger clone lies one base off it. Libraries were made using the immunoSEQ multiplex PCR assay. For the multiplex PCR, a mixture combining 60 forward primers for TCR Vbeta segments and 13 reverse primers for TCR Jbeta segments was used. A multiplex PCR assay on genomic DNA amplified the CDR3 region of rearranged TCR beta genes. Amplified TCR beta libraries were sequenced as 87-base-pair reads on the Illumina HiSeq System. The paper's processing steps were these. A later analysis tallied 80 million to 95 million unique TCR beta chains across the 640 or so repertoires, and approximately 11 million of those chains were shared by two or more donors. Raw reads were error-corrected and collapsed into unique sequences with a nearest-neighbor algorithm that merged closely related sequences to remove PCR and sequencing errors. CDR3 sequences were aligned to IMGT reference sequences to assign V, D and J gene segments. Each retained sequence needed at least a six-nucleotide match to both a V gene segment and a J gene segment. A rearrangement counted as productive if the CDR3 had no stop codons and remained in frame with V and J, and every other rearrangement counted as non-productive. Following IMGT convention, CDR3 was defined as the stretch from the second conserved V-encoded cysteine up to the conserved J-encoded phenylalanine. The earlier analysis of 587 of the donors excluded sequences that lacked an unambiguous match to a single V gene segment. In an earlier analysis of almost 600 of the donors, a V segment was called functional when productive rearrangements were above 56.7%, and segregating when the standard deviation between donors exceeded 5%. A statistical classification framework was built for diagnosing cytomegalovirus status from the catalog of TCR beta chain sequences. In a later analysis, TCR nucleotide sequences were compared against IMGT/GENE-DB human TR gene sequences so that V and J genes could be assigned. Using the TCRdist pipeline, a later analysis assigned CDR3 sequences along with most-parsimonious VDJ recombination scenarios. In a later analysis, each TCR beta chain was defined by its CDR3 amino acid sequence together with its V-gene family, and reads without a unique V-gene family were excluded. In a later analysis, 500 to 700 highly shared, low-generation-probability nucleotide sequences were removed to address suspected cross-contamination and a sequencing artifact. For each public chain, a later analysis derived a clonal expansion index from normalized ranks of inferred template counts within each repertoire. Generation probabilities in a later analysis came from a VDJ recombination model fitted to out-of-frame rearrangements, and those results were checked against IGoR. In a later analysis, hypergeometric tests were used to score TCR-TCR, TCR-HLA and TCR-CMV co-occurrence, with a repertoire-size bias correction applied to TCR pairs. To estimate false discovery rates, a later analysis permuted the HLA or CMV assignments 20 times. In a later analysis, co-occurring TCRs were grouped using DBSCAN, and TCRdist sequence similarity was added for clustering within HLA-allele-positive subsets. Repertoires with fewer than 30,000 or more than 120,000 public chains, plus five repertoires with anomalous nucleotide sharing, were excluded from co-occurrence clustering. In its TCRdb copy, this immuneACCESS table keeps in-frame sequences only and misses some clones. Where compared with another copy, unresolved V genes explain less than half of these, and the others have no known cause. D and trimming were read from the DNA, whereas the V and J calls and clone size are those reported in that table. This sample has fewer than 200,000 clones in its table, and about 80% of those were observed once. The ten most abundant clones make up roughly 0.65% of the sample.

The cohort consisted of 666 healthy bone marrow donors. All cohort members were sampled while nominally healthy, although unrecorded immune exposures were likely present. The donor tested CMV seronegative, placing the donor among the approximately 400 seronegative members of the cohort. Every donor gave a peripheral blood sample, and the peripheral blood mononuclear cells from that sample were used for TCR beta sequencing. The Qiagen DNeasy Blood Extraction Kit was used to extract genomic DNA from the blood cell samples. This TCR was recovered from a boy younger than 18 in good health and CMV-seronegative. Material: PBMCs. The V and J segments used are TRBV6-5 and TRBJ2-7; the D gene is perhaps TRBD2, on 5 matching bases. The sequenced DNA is TGTGCCAGCAGTTACTTTGGAGGCAGAATCTACGAGCAGTACTTC. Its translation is CASSYFGGRIYEQYF.